The present TCR beta chain was sequenced within a study of T cell responses to AZD1222 COVID-19 vaccine. TCRdb's table, derived via immunoSEQ multiplex PCR, lists solely in-frame clones and lacks some. The sample holds approximately 90,000 clones, nearly 90% seen once. In the case of this clone: Its antigen is as yet unknown.

The ends were cut back, 5 bases at V and 0 bases at J, with 11 bases in the middle. The V gene's germline CDR1 is SNHLY and CDR2 FYNNEI. This CDR3 spans 14 amino acids. Regarding the study as a whole: No day 14 peak samples; only post-peak repertoires were characterized.

V usage is TRBV2 and J usage is TRBJ2-7; no reliable D call. Material: peripheral blood, obtained on day 0 of AZD1222 vaccination. This TCR came from an adult in good health. CDR3 region: CASSSTSLSYEQYF. Here the CDR3 DNA reads TGTGCCAGCAGTTCAACAAGCCTCTCCTACGAGCAGTACTTC.